The rows below give T cell receptor beta chains drawn from one sample of a study of cytomegalovirus exposure and HLA in healthy donors. The protocol was immunoSEQ multiplex PCR, while the TCRdb copy is restricted to in-frame clones and leaves out a portion. The sample's table shows tens of thousands of clones. The sample was PBMCs. These receptors originate from a man aged 30 to 39 in good health and CMV-seropositive. The CDR3 runs from the conserved cysteine through the conserved F or W. Each record gives: CDR3 DNA, CDR3 protein, D gene, J gene, V gene. A D gene is named only where the DNA matches it firmly.

TGTGCCAGCAGTGAAAGGGGGAGCGACTATGGCTACACCTTC,CASSERGSDYGYTF,.,TRBJ1-2,TRBV6-1
TGTGCCAGCAGCCTCAGGGACAGGGGCGGGACTGAAGCTTTCTTT,CASSLRDRGGTEAFF,TRBD1,TRBJ1-1,TRBV9
TGTGCCGGATTGACAGGGTACGAGCAGTACTTC,CAGLTGYEQYF,TRBD1,TRBJ2-7,TRBV30
TGTGCCTGTGCCGCCTTCCTGACAGGGGGCGACTATGGCTACACCTTC,CACAAFLTGGDYGYTF,TRBD1,TRBJ1-2,TRBV30
TGTGCCAGCAGTGAGCCCGCCCTCCGGGGAGATACGCAGTATTTT,CASSEPALRGDTQYF,.,TRBJ2-3,TRBV6-1
TGTGCCAGCAGCTTAGGGTTCCTAGCGGAAACTAGCACAGATACGCAGTATTTT,CASSLGFLAETSTDTQYF,TRBD2,TRBJ2-3,TRBV7-2
TGCAGCGTTGAGAGAGAGACCCAGTACTTC,CSVERETQYF,.,TRBJ2-5,TRBV29-1
TGTGCCAGTAGTTTACAGGAGAATCAGCCCCAGCATTTT,CASSLQENQPQHF,.,TRBJ1-5,TRBV19
TGTGCCAGCAGCTTACAGGGTCCCGAGCAGTACTTC,CASSLQGPEQYF,.,TRBJ2-7,TRBV7-2
TGTGCCAGCAGCCAAGAGTTCGTGAAACAGGGTAACCAGCCCCAGCATTTT,CASSQEFVKQGNQPQHF,.,TRBJ1-5,TRBV4-2